These 3 T cell receptor beta chains were all obtained from the same sample, sequenced in a study of T cell responses to AZD1222 COVID-19 vaccine. Generated by immunoSEQ multiplex PCR, the TCRdb table keeps only in-frame clones and is missing some. The repertoire holds 90,000 to 120,000 clones, with about 90% as singletons. The input for sequencing was peripheral blood, taken on day 0 of AZD1222 vaccination. The receptors stem from an adult in good health.

As to this clone: Other nucleotide sequences in the sample specify the same CDR3. The chain couples TRBV18 to TRBJ1-2, with D perhaps TRBD1 (5 bases). Germline loops: CDR1 KGHSH, CDR2 LQKENI. CDR3 length equals 13 residues. The V and J ends lost 3 bases and 4 bases respectively, with 9 bases between them. The CDR3 DNA reads TGTGCCAGCTCACCCGGGACTGGCTATGGCTACACCTTC. Its translation: CASSPGTGYGYTF.

The V and J genes are TRBV27 and TRBJ2-7, with 9 positions matching TRBD1. The trim removed 4 bases at V and 5 bases at J, leaving 9 bases unmatched. Germline CDR1 MNHEY, CDR2 SMNVEV (reference sequence). CDR3 size: 15 residues. In DNA form, the CDR3 reads TGTGCCAGCAGTTCCGCCGGGACAGGGCGCGACGAGCAGTACTTC. Translation gives CASSSAGTGRDEQYF.

This clone occurred once. The J gene is TRBJ2-7, the V gene TRBV27; D is possibly TRBD2 (5 bases). Trimming took off 5 bases at V and 4 bases at J, with 15 bases between the two ends. The CDR3 has 14 amino acids. Germline lookup yields CDR1 MNHEY and CDR2 SMNVEV (reference sequence). The CDR3 nucleotides read TGTGCCAGCAGTGGGAGTGGAGGAAGGTACGAGCAGTACTTC. The encoded protein is CASSGSGGRYEQYF.